The text below deals with one TCR beta chain. What it binds is unknown. The source of the sample is a study of human T cells and chemical hapten exposure. Whole-study results and caveats: Every donor had alopecia, and their immune response may therefore differ from healthy people's.

Time point: pre-sensitization, week 0. Specified treatment: therapeutic diphenylcyclopropenone sensitization with weekly scalp DPC. TCRdb re-analysed the RACE reads in MiXCR, keeping a single row per CDR3 protein. In the table there are under 200,000 distinct CDR3 sequences, more than 25% of which are singletons. V lost 3 bases and J lost 6, with 6 bases in between. Germline values: CDR1 MDHEN, CDR2 SYDVKM. There are 13 residues in the CDR3. The specimen comprised whole blood, sampled in connection with sensitization to the hapten diphenylcyclopropenone (DPC). V usage is TRBV28 and J usage is TRBJ1-6; D uncertain. The TCR was taken from a woman in her thirties with alopecia areata. Some clones in this sample may be carry-over from other donors' samples. The DNA for the CDR3 is TGTGCCAGCAGTTTGATGGGTAATTCACCCCTCCACTTT. It yields the protein CASSLMGNSPLHF.